This T cell receptor beta chain was obtained from a study of technical replicates of blood from four donors. TCRdb's copy holds only in-frame clones and misses some; the assay was immunoSEQ multiplex PCR. The sample consists of about 79,000 clones, 94% of them appearing once. This CDR3 has 15 amino acids. CDR1 is GTSNPN, CDR2 SVGIG, per germline (reference sequence). V shed 5 bases and J 6 bases; nucleotides not matched to a gene: 11. This clone was recorded only once. The receptor was isolated from a human donor in good health. The sample consisted of T cells isolated from PBMCs. This chain links TRBV30 with TRBJ2-1; 9 bases match TRBD2. This chain's CDR3 is CAWALLRGGLNEQFF. The CDR3 DNA reads TGTGCCTGGGCACTTCTGCGGGGGGGCCTCAATGAGCAGTTCTTC. Full variable domain (rest looked up from reference TRBV30 and TRBJ2-1): SQTIHQWPATLVQPVGSPLSLECTVEGTSNPNLYWYRQAAGRGLQLLFYSVGIGQISSEVPQNLSASRPQDRQFILSSKKLLLSDSGFYLCAWALLRGGLNEQFFGPGTRLTVL.